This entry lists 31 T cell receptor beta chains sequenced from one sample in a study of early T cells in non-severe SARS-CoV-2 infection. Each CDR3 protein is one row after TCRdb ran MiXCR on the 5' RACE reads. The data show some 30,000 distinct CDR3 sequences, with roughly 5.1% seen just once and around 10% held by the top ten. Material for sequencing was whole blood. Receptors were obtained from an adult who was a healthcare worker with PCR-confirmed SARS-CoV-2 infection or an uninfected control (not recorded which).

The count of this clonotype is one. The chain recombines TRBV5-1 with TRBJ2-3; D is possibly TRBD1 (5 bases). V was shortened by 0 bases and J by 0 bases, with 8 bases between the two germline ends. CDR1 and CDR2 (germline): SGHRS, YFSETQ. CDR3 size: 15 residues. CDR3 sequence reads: CASSLEGKSTDTQYF. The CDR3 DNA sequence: TGCGCCAGCAGCTTGGAGGGGAAAAGCACAGATACGCAGTATTTT.

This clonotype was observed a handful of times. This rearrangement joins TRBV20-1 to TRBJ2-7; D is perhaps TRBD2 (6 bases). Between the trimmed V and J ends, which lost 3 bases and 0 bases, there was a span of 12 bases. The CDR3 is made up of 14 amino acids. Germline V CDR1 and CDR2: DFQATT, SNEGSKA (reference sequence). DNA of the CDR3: TGCAGTGCTAGTGCGGGGACCGTCTCCTACGAGCAGTACTTC. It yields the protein CSASAGTVSYEQYF.

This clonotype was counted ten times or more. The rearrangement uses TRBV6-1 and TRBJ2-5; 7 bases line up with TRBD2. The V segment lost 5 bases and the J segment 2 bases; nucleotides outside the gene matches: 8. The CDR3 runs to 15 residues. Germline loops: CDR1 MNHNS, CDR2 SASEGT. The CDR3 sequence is CASSPSLAFQETQYF. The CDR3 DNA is TGTGCCAGCAGTCCCTCACTAGCGTTTCAAGAGACCCAGTACTTC.

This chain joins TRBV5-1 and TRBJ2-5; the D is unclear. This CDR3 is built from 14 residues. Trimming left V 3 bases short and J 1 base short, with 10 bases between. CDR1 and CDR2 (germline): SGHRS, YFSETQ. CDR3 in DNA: TGCGCCAGCAGCTCGCGGCCGATCCAAGAGACCCAGTACTTC. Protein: CASSSRPIQETQYF.

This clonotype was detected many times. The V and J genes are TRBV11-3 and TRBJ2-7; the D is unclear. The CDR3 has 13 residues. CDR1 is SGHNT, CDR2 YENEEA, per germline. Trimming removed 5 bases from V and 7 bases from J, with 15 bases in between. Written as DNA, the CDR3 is TGTGCCAGCAGCCTGGGTCATCCTGGAGAGCAGTACTTC. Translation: CASSLGHPGEQYF.

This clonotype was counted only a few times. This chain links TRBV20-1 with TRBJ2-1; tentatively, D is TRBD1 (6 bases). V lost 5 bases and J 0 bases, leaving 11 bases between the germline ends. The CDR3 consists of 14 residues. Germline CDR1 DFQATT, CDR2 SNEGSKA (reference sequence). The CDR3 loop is CSAAGTYSYNEQFF. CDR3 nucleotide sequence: TGCAGTGCTGCCGGGACATACTCCTACAATGAGCAGTTCTTC.

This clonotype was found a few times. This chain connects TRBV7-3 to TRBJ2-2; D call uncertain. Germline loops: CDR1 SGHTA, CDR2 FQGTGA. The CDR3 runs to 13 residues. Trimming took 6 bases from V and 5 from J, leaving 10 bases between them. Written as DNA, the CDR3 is TGTGCCAGCAGTTTCGACCGAACCGGGGAGCTGTTTTTT. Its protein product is CASSFDRTGELFF.

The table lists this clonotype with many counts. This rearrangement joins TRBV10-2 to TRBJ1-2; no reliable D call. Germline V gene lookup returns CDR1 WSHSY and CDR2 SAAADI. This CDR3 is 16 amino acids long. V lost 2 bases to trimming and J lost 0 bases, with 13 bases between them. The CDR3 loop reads CASSETMGRANYGYTF. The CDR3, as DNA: TGCGCCAGCAGTGAGACCATGGGCAGAGCTAACTATGGCTACACCTTC.

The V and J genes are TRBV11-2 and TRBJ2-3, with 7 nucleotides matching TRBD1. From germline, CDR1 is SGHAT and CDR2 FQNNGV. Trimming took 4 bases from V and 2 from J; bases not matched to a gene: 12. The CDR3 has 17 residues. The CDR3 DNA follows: TGTGCCAGCAGCTCACACTCGGACAGGCTTAACACAGATACGCAGTATTTT. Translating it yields CASSSHSDRLNTDTQYF.

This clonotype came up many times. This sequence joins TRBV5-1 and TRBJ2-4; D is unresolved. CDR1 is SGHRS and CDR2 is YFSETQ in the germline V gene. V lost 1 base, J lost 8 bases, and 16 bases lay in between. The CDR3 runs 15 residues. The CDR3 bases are TGCGCCAGCAGCTTGCAAAGTTTCAATAAGGACATTCAGTACTTC. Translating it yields CASSLQSFNKDIQYF.

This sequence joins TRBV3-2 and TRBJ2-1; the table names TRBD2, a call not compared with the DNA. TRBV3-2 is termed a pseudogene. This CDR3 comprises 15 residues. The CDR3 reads CASSHPSGSGNEQFF. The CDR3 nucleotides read TGTGCCAGCAGCCATCCTAGCGGGAGCGGAAATGAGCAGTTCTTC.

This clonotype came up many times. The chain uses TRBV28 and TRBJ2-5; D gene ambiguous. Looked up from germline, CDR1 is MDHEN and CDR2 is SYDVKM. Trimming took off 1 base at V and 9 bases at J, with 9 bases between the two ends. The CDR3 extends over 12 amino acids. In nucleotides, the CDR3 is TGTGCCAGCAGTTTATCTGACGCGGCCCAGTACTTC. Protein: CASSLSDAAQYF.

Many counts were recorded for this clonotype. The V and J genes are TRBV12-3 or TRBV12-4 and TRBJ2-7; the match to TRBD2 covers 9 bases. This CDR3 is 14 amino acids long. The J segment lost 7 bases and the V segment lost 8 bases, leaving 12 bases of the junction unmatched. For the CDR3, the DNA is TGTGCCAGCTCTAGGCGGGAGGGCCTGGGGGAGCAGTACTTC. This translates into CASSRREGLGEQYF.

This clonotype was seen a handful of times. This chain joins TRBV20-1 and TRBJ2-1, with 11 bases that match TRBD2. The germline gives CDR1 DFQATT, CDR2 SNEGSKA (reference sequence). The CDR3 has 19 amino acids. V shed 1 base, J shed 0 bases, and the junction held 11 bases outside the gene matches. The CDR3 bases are TGCAGTGCTAGAGGGGGGACTAGCGGAGGTCGAAGCTCCTACAATGAGCAGTTCTTC. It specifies CSARGGTSGGRSSYNEQFF.

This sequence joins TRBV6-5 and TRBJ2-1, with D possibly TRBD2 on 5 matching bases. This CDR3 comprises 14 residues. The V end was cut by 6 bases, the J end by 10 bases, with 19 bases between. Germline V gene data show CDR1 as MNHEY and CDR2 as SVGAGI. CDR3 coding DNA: TGTGCCAGCAGGCCCGGGTTCCCTCCGGGAGAGCAGTTCTTC. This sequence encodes CASRPGFPPGEQFF.

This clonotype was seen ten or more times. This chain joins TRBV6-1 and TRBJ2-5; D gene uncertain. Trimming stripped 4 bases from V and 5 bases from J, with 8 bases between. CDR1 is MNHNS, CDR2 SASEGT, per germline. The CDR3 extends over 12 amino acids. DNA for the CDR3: TGTGCCAGCAGTGGTCCTACGGAGACCCAGTACTTC. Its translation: CASSGPTETQYF.

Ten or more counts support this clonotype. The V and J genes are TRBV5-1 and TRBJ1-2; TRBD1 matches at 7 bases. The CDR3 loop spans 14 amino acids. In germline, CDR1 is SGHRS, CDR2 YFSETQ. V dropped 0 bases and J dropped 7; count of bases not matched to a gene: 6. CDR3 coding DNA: TGCGCCAGCAGCTTGGCCGCAACAGGGGCTGGCTACACCTTC. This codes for CASSLAATGAGYTF.

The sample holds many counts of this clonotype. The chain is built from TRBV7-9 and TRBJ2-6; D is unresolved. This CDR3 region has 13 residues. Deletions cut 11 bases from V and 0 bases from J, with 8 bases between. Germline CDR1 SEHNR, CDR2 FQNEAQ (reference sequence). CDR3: CAPGDSGANVLTF. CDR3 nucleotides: TGTGCCCCTGGTGACTCTGGGGCCAACGTCCTGACTTTC.

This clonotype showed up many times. The CDR3 DNA reads TGTGCCAGCAGTTCCAGAAAGAATAGACAAGAGACCCAGTACTTC. It specifies CASSSRKNRQETQYF. The chain combines TRBV12-3 or TRBV12-4 with TRBJ2-5, with D unresolved. CDR3 size: 15 residues. The V and J ends lost 4 bases and 2 bases respectively, with 14 bases between them.

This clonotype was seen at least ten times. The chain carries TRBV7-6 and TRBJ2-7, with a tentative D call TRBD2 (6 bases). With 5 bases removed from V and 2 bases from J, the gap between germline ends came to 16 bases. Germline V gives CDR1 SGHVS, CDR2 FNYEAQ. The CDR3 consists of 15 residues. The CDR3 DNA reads TGTGCCAGCAGCCTACAAGCGGGTAGCCCCTACGAGCAGTACTTC. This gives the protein CASSLQAGSPYEQYF. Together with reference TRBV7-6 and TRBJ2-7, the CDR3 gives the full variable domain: GAGVSQSPRYKVTKRGQDVALRCDPISGHVSLYWYRQALGQGPEFLTYFNYEAQQDKSGLPNDRFSAERPEGSISTLTIQRTEQRDSAMYRCASSLQAGSPYEQYFGPGTRLTVT.

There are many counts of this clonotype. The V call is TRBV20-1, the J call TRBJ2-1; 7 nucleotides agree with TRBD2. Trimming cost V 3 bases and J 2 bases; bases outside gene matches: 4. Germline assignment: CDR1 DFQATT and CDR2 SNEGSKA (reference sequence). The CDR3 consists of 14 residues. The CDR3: CSASPGLAYNEQFF. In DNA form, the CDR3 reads TGCAGTGCTAGCCCAGGACTAGCCTACAATGAGCAGTTCTTC.

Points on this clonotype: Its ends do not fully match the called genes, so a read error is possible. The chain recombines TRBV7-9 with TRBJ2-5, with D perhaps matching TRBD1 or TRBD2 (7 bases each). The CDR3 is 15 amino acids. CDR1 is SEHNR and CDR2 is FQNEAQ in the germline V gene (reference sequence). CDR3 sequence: CASSLADRPGETQYF. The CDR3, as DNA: TGTGCCAGCAGCCTAGCGGACAGGCCGGGGGAGACCCAGTACTTC.

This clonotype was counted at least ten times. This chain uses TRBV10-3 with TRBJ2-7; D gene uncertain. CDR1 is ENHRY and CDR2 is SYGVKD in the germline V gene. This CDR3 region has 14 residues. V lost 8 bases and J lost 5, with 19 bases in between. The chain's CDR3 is CAIAPINPPDEQYF. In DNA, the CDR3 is TGTGCCATCGCCCCGATTAACCCACCCGACGAGCAGTACTTC.

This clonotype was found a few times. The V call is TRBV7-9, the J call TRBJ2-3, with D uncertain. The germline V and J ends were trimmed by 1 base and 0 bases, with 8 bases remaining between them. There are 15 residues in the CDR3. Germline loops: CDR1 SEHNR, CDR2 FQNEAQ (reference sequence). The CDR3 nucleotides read TGTGCCAGCAGCTTAGACGAGCTTAGCACAGATACGCAGTATTTT. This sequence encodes CASSLDELSTDTQYF.

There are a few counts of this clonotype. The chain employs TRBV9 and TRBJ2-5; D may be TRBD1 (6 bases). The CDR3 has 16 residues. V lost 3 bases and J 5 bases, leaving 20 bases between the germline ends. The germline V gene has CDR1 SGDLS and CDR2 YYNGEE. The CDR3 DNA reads TGTGCCAGCAGCGCAGGGGCTAATTTAGCCGGGGAGACCCAGTACTTC. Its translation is CASSAGANLAGETQYF.

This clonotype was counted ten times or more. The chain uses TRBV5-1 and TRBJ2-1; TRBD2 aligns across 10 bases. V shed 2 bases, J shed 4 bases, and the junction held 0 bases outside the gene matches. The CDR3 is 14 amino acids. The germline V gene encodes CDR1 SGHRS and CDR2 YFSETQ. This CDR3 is CASSLLAGYNEQFF. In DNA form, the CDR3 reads TGCGCCAGCAGCTTACTAGCGGGATACAATGAGCAGTTCTTC.

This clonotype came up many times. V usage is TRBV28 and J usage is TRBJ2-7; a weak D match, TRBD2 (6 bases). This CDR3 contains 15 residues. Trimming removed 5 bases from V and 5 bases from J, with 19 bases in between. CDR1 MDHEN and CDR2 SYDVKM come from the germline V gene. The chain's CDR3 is CASSPKPGTVHEQYF. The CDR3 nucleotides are TGTGCCAGCAGTCCAAAACCCGGGACTGTCCACGAGCAGTACTTC. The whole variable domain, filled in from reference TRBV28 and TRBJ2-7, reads DVKVTQSSRYLVKRTGEKVFLECVQDMDHENMFWYRQDPGLGLRLIYFSYDVKMKEKGDIPEGYSVSREKKERFSLILESASTNQTSMYLCASSPKPGTVHEQYFGPGTRLTVT.

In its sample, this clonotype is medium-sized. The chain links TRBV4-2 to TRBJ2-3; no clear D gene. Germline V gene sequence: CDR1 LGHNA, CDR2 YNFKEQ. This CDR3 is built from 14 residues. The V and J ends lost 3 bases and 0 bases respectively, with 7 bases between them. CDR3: CASSQDGSTDTQYF. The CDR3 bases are TGTGCCAGCAGCCAGGACGGAAGCACAGATACGCAGTATTTT.

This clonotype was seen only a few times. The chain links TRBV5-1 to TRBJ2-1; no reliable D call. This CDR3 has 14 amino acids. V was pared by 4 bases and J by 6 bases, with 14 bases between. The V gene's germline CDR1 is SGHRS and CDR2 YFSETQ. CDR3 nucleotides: TGCGCCAGCAGCGCTAGTCATCCGGCCAATGAGCAGTTCTTC. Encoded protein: CASSASHPANEQFF.

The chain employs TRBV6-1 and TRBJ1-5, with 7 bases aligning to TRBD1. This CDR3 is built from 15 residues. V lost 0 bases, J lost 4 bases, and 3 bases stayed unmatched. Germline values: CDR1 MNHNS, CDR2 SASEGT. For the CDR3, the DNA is TGTGCCAGCAGTGAAGCAGGGGGCTCAAATCAGCCCCAGCATTTT. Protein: CASSEAGGSNQPQHF.

The CDR3 sequence: CASSLSGFTDTQYF. The DNA of the CDR3 is TGTGCCAGCAGCTTGAGCGGCTTCACAGATACGCAGTATTTT. This chain connects TRBV7-3 to TRBJ2-3, with a possible D match to TRBD2 (5 bases). Germline V CDR1 and CDR2: SGHTA, FQGTGA. The CDR3 contains 14 residues. V was cut by 3 bases and J by 2 bases, with 9 bases left in between.